The sequence of this T cell receptor beta chain was determined in a study of T-cell reconstitution after alpha-beta-depleted transplantation in children. Using unique molecular identifiers, the investigators prepared the TCRbeta library. TCRdb re-called the PCR reads through MiXCR, storing one row per CDR3 protein. The sample includes around 680,000 distinct CDR3 sequences, roughly 15% of them seen just once. This clonotype was picked up many times. The CDR3 covers 13 residues. CDR1 and CDR2 (germline): KGHDR, SFDVKD. Trimming removed 4 bases from V and 4 bases from J, with 10 bases in between. Material: PBMCs from the stem cell graft donor, obtained from the stem cell graft. This clonotype originated in a human donor who donated a stem cell graft to a child with acute myeloid leukemia. This chain connects TRBV24-1 to TRBJ2-7, with a possible D match to TRBD2 (6 bases). CDR3 amino acids: CATSEEGVYEQYF. DNA for the CDR3: TGTGCCACCAGTGAGGAGGGCGTTTACGAGCAGTACTTC.